Below, 14 T cell receptor beta chains from the same sample are listed, as sequenced in a study of type 1 and type 2 diabetes patients. PCR was run on genomic DNA. A primer set of 30 forward and 13 reverse primers amplified the CDR3. One entry per CDR3 protein, called by TCRdb with MiXCR from the multiplex PCR reads. Among 280,000 or so distinct CDR3 sequences listed, roughly 50% were seen once. The sequenced material came from peripheral blood mononuclear cells (PBMCs). The receptor source for this set is a man aged 18 to 35 with type 2 diabetes.

This chain joins TRBV19 and TRBJ2-7, with 8 bases lining up with TRBD2. J gave up 0 bases and V 5 bases, and 6 bases lay outside the gene matches. The germline gives CDR1 LNHDA, CDR2 SQIVND (reference sequence). This CDR3 region has 15 residues. In nucleotides, the CDR3 is TGTGCCAGTAGTTCCTCAGCGGGGGCCTCCTACGAGCAGTACTTC. Translating gives CASSSSAGASYEQYF. Full variable domain (missing parts from reference TRBV19 and TRBJ2-7): DGGITQSPKYLFRKEGQNVTLSCEQNLNHDAMYWYRQDPGQGLRLIYYSQIVNDFQKGDIAEGYSVSREKKESFPLTVTSAQKNPTAFYLCASSSSAGASYEQYFGPGTRLTVT.

This clonotype appeared a few times. V is TRBV19 and J is TRBJ2-1; 9 positions match TRBD1. CDR1 and CDR2 from the germline V gene are LNHDA and SQIVND (reference sequence). With V trimmed by 10 bases and J by 4 bases, 11 bases remained unmatched. The CDR3 loop spans 15 amino acids. As DNA, the CDR3 is TGTGCCACCGGCAACCCCGGGACAGGGTACAATGAGCAGTTCTTC. Amino acids: CATGNPGTGYNEQFF.

The chain combines TRBV2 with TRBJ2-3; 7 bases align to TRBD2. The V and J ends lost 4 bases and 6 bases, in that order; junction bases with no gene match: 7. The CDR3 is 14 amino acids. Germline loops: CDR1 SNHLY, CDR2 FYNNEI. This CDR3 is CASSGASGRDTQYF. DNA for the CDR3: TGTGCCAGCAGTGGGGCTAGCGGTCGTGATACGCAGTATTTT.

The chain employs TRBV7-3 and TRBJ2-5; D may be TRBD1 (7 bases). This CDR3 has 14 amino acids. V lost 2 bases to trimming and J lost 6 bases, with 13 bases between them. Germline loops: CDR1 SGHTA, CDR2 FQGTGA. The CDR3 DNA is TGTGCCAGCAGCTTATCAGGGGGGTCAAAGACCCAGTACTTC. Its translation: CASSLSGGSKTQYF. Looking up the rest from reference TRBV7-3 and TRBJ2-5 gives the full variable domain: GAGVSQTPSNKVTEKGKYVELRCDPISGHTALYWYRQSLGQGPEFLIYFQGTGAADDSGLPNDRFFAVRPEGSVSTLKIQRTERGDSAVYLCASSLSGGSKTQYFGPGTRLLVL.

The genes are TRBV19 and TRBJ2-7, with 9 bases lining up with TRBD1. CDR3 length equals 11 residues. V shed 10 bases, J shed 10 bases, and the junction held 8 bases outside the gene matches. Germline CDR1 and CDR2: LNHDA and SQIVND (reference sequence). The CDR3 DNA sequence: TGTGCCAATTGCCGGGACAGGGAACAGTACTTC. This gives the protein CANCRDREQYF.

The chain uses TRBV6-1 and TRBJ1-6, with D maybe TRBD1 (6 bases). V lost 2 bases to trimming and J lost 4 bases, with 12 bases between them. This CDR3 has 16 residues. The germline V gene encodes CDR1 MNHNS and CDR2 SASEGT. The CDR3: CASSEWGTKYNSPLHF. The CDR3 DNA reads as TGTGCCAGCAGTGAATGGGGGACAAAGTATAATTCACCCCTCCACTTT.

In its sample, this clonotype was seen a few times. The V call is TRBV12-3 or TRBV12-4, the J call TRBJ2-7; 8 bases line up with TRBD1. The CDR3 runs to 14 residues. J was trimmed by 6 bases and V by 6 bases; bases with no gene match: 10. Here the CDR3 reads CASSDGQGTVEQYF. DNA for the CDR3: TGTGCCAGCAGCGACGGACAGGGAACAGTCGAGCAGTACTTC.

This rearrangement joins TRBV7-2 to TRBJ1-3; D is unresolved. From germline, CDR1 is SGHTA and CDR2 FQGNSA. Trimming took off 8 bases at V and 2 bases at J, with 7 bases between the two ends. CDR3 length: 12 amino acids. CDR3: CASFITGNTIYF. The CDR3 nucleotides read TGTGCCAGCTTTATTACTGGAAACACCATATATTTT.

This CDR3 is CASRAVGGKEQFF. CDR3 nucleotide sequence: TGTGCCAGCAGGGCAGTTGGAGGCAAGGAGCAGTTCTTC. The gene calls are TRBV7-2 and TRBJ2-1; D may be TRBD2 (5 bases). V was cut by 6 bases and J by 10 bases, with 16 bases left in between. The CDR3 length is 13 residues. Germline V gives CDR1 SGHTA, CDR2 FQGNSA.

This chain links TRBV20-1 with TRBJ2-3, with D possibly matching TRBD2 (6 bases). V was clipped by 6 bases and J by 0 bases, with 19 bases between them. The CDR3 covers 16 residues. Germline V gene lookup returns CDR1 DFQATT and CDR2 SNEGSKA (reference sequence). CDR3 sequence (DNA): TGCAGTGCACTTAATTTAGCGGTAACTAGCACAGATACGCAGTATTTT. This translates into CSALNLAVTSTDTQYF.

The chain is built from TRBV12-3 or TRBV12-4 and TRBJ2-2; either TRBD1 or TRBD2 may supply D (5 bases each). CDR3 size: 15 residues. V lost 7 bases, J lost 7 bases, and 19 bases lay in between. CDR3 amino acids: CASNLLGVGGGELFF. The CDR3 bases are TGTGCCAGCAACCTACTGGGGGTTGGGGGCGGGGAGCTGTTTTTT.

The genes are TRBV14 and TRBJ2-5; a possible D gene is TRBD2 (5 bases). The CDR3 has 17 residues. The V gene lost 0 bases and the J gene lost 10 bases, with 24 bases spanning the gap. CDR1 is SGHDN and CDR2 is FVKESK in the germline V gene. DNA for the CDR3: TGTGCCAGCAGCCAAGAGAGGGTTAGGGTCCTGATAAGAGACCAGTACTTC. Translation gives CASSQERVRVLIRDQYF.

This clonotype appeared a few times. The CDR3 loop is CASSGQGTSQYF. The DNA of the CDR3 is TGTGCCAGCAGTGGACAGGGGACCTCGCAGTATTTT. The chain combines TRBV6-5 with TRBJ2-3; 9 nucleotides line up with TRBD1. This CDR3 is built from 12 residues. Per the germline V gene, CDR1 is MNHEY and CDR2 is SVGAGI. V shed 5 bases, J shed 10 bases, and the junction held 4 bases outside the gene matches.

J is TRBJ1-3 and V is TRBV19; no definite D call. Trimming shortened V by 5 bases and J by 3 bases, and 23 bases separated the two germline ends. The CDR3 contains 18 residues. CDR1 is LNHDA and CDR2 is SQIVND in the germline V gene (reference sequence). In DNA form, the CDR3 reads TGTGCCAGTAGTGGAGTCACAAAGACATTGTGGTATGGAAACACCATATATTTT. Protein: CASSGVTKTLWYGNTIYF.